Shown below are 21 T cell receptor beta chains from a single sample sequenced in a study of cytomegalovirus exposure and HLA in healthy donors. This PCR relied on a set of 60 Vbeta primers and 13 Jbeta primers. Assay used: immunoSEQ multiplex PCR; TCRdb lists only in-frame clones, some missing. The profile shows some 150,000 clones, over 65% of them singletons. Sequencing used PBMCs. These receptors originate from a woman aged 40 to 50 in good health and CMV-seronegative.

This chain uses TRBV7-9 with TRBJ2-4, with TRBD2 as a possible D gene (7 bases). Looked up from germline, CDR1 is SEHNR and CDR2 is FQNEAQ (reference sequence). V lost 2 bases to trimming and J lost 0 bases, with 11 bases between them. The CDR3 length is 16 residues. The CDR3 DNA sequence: TGTGCCAGCAGCTTATGGGGGGGGCTAGCCAAAAACATTCAGTACTTC. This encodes CASSLWGGLAKNIQYF.

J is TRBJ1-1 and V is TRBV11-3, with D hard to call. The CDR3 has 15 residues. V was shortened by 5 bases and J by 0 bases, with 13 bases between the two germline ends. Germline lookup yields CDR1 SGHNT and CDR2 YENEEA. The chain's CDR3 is CASSKRSPMNTEAFF. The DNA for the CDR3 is TGTGCCAGCAGCAAGAGATCTCCGATGAACACTGAAGCTTTCTTT.

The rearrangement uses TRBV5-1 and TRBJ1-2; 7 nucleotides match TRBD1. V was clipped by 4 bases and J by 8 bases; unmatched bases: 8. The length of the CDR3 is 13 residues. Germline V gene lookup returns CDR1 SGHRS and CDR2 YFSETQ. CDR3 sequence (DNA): TGCGCCAGCAGCCCCCGACAGGGTCAAGGCTACACCTTC. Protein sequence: CASSPRQGQGYTF.

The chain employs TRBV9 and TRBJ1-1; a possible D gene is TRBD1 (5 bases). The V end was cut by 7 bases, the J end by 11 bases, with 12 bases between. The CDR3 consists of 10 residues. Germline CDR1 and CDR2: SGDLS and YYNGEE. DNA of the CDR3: TGTGCCAGCGGAGGGACTAGGGCTTTCTTT. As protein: CASGGTRAFF.

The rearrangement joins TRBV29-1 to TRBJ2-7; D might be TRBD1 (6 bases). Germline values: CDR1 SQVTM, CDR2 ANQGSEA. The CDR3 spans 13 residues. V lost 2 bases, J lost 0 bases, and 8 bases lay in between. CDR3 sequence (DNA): TGCAGCGTTGAACAGGGGAACTCCTACGAGCAGTACTTC. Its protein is CSVEQGNSYEQYF.

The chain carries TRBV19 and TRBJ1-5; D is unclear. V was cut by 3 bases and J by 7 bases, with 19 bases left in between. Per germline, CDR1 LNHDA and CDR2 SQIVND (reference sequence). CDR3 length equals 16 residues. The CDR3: CASSMPGVRAGQPQHF. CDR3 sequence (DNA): TGTGCCAGTAGTATGCCAGGAGTGAGGGCTGGACAGCCCCAGCATTTT. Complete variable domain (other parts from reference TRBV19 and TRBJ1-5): DGGITQSPKYLFRKEGQNVTLSCEQNLNHDAMYWYRQDPGQGLRLIYYSQIVNDFQKGDIAEGYSVSREKKESFPLTVTSAQKNPTAFYLCASSMPGVRAGQPQHFGDGTRLSIL.

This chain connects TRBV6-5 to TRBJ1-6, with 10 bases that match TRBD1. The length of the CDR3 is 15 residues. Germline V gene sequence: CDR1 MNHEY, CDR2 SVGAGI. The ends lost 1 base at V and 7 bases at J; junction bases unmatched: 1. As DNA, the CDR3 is TGTGCCAGCAGTTACTTGGGACAGGGGAATTCACCCCTCCACTTT. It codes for CASSYLGQGNSPLHF.

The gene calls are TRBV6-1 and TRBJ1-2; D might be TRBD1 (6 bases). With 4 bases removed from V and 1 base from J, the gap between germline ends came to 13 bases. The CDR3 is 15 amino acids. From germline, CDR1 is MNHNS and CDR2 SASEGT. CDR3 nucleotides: TGTGCCAGCAGTGTTGTAGGGGGTCTTAACTATGGCTACACCTTC. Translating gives CASSVVGGLNYGYTF.

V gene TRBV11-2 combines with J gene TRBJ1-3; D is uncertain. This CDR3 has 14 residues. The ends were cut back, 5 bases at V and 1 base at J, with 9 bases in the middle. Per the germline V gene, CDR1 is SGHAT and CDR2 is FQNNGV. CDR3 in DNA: TGTGCCAGCAGCCCCTCCGGGTCTGGAAACACCATATATTTT. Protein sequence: CASSPSGSGNTIYF.

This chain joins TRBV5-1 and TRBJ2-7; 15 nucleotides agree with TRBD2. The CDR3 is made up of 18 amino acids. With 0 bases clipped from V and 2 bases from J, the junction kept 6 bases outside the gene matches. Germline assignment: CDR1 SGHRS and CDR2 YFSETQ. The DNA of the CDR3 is TGCGCCAGCAGCTTGGGGGGACTAGCGGGAGGTGGGCCCTACGAGCAGTACTTC. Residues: CASSLGGLAGGGPYEQYF.

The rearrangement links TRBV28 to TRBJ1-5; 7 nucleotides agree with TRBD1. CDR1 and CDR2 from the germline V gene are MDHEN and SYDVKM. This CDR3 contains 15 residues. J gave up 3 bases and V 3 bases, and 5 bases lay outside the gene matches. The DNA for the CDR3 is TGTGCCAGCAGTTTGAGCAGGGGGGTCAATCAGCCCCAGCATTTT. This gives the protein CASSLSRGVNQPQHF.

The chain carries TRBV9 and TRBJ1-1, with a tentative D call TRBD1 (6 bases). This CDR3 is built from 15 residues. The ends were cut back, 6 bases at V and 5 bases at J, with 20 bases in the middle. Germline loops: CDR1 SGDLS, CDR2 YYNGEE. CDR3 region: CASNTQLGAVTEAFF. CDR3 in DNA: TGTGCCAGCAACACCCAGTTGGGGGCTGTAACTGAAGCTTTCTTT.

CDR3 DNA sequence: TGCGCCAGCAGCCAATACAGGGGTTATGGCTACACCTTC. This codes for CASSQYRGYGYTF. V gene TRBV4-1 combines with J gene TRBJ1-2; TRBD1 matches at 7 bases. With V trimmed by 2 bases and J by 5 bases, 2 bases remained unmatched. The CDR3 consists of 13 residues. Germline values: CDR1 MGHRA, CDR2 YSYEKL.

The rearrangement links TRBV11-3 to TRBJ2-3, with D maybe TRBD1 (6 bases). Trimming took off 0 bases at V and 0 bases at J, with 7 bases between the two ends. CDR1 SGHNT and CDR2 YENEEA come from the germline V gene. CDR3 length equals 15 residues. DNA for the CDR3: TGTGCCAGCAGCTTAGATCAGGGGAGCACAGATACGCAGTATTTT. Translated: CASSLDQGSTDTQYF.

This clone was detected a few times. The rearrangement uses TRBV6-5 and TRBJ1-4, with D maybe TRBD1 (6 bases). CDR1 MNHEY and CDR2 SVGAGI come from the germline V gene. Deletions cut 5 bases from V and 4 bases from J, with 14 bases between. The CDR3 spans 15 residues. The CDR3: CASSARTDYNEKLFF. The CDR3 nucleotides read TGTGCCAGCAGTGCAAGGACAGACTATAATGAAAAACTGTTTTTT.

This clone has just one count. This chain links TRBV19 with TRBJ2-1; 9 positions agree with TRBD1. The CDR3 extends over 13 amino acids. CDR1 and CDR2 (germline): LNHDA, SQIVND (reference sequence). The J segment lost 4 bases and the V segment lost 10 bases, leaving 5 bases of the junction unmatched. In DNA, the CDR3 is TGTGCCACCACGGGACAGGGTTACAATGAGCAGTTCTTC. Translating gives CATTGQGYNEQFF.

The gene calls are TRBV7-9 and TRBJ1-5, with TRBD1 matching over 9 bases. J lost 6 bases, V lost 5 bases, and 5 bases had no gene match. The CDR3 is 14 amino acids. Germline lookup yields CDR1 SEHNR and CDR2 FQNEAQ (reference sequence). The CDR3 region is CASSPGTGRQPQHF. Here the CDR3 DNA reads TGTGCCAGCAGCCCAGGGACAGGGCGTCAGCCCCAGCATTTT.

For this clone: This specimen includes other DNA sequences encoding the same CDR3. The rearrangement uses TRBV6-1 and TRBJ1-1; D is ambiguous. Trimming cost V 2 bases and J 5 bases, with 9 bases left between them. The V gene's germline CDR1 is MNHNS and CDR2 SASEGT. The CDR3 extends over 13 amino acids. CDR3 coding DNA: TGTGCCAGCAGTGAACAAGGAGGTACTGAAGCTTTCTTT. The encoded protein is CASSEQGGTEAFF.

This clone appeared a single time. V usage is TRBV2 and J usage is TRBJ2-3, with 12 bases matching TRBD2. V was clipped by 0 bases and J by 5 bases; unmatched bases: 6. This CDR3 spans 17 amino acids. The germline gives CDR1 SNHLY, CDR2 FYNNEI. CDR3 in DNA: TGTGCCAGCAGTGAAGCGCCTAGCGGGGGGGGTGGAGATACGCAGTATTTT. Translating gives CASSEAPSGGGGDTQYF.

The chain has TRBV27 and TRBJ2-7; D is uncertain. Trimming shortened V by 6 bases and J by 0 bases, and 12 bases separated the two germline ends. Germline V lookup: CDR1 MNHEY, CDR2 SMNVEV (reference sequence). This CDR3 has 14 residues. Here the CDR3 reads CASSSLGLSYEQYF. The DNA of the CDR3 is TGTGCCAGCAGCTCCCTAGGCCTCTCCTACGAGCAGTACTTC.

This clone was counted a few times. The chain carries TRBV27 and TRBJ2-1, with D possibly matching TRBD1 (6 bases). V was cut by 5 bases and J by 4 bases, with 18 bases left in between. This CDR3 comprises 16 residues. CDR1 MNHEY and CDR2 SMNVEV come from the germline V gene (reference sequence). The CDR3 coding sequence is TGTGCCAGCAGTCCCCGAGGAATAAGGGGGTACAATGAGCAGTTCTTC. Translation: CASSPRGIRGYNEQFF.